The 13 T cell receptor beta chains in this list originate from one sample, sequenced in a study of cytomegalovirus exposure and HLA in healthy donors. The PCR contained 60 Vbeta and 13 Jbeta primers. The protocol was immunoSEQ multiplex PCR, while the TCRdb copy is restricted to in-frame clones and leaves out a portion. The record lists about 79,000 clones, of which the ten most abundant hold approximately 4.2%. Sequencing was done on a sample of PBMCs. The source of these receptors is a man aged 30-40 years in good health and CMV-seronegative.

This chain links TRBV28 with TRBJ1-1; perhaps TRBD1 as D (5 bases). The germline V gene encodes CDR1 MDHEN and CDR2 SYDVKM. V was trimmed by 7 bases and J by 0 bases, leaving 18 bases between them. This CDR3 comprises 16 residues. For the CDR3, the DNA is TGTGCCAGCACCATCGGGGGGTTGCGACTGAACACTGAAGCTTTCTTT. Translated: CASTIGGLRLNTEAFF.

V is TRBV12-5 and J is TRBJ2-5; TRBD1 matches 8 bases. This CDR3 spans 12 amino acids. J was trimmed by 5 bases and V by 6 bases; bases with no gene match: 2. CDR1 is LGHNT and CDR2 is FRNRAP in the germline V gene. CDR3 nucleotide sequence: TGTGCTAGTGGATCAGGGGGCGAGACCCAGTACTTC. As protein: CASGSGGETQYF.

V gene TRBV18 combines with J gene TRBJ1-5; D is undetermined. With 0 bases removed from V and 1 base from J, the gap between germline ends came to 4 bases. CDR3 size: 14 residues. Germline loops: CDR1 KGHSH, CDR2 LQKENI. Here the CDR3 reads CASSPPSSNQPQHF. Here the CDR3 DNA reads TGTGCCAGCTCACCACCTTCGAGCAATCAGCCCCAGCATTTT.

This chain joins TRBV4-1 and TRBJ2-7, with 7 positions matching TRBD1. Per the germline V gene, CDR1 is MGHRA and CDR2 is YSYEKL. The V segment lost 2 bases and the J segment 2 bases; nucleotides outside the gene matches: 3. The CDR3 is 14 amino acids. CDR3 sequence (DNA): TGCGCCAGCAGCCAACCGGGACAGACCTACGAGCAGTACTTC. It translates to CASSQPGQTYEQYF.

The chain combines TRBV4-1 with TRBJ1-4, with D hard to call. The CDR3 contains 16 residues. Germline CDR1 reads MGHRA; CDR2 reads YSYEKL. Trimming took off 0 bases at V and 1 base at J, with 9 bases between the two ends. As DNA, the CDR3 is TGCGCCAGCAGCCAAGATGCCCTCGGAACTAATGAAAAACTGTTTTTT. Translation gives CASSQDALGTNEKLFF.

The chain couples TRBV5-1 to TRBJ2-3; 15 nucleotides line up with TRBD2. The V segment lost 4 bases and the J segment 1 base; nucleotides outside the gene matches: 7. The germline V gene has CDR1 SGHRS and CDR2 YFSETQ. The CDR3 covers 18 residues. CDR3 bases: TGCGCCAGCAGCACAGGACTAGCGGGAGGGCCCGGCACAGATACGCAGTATTTT. Translating gives CASSTGLAGGPGTDTQYF.

The genes are TRBV29-1 and TRBJ1-2, with TRBD1 matching 8 bases. The CDR3 has 15 amino acids. Germline V gene sequence: CDR1 SQVTM, CDR2 ANQGSEA. J lost 4 bases, V lost 4 bases, and 11 bases had no gene match. CDR3 DNA sequence: TGCAGCGTTGTACTCTTAAGGACAGGGTCCTATGGCTACACCTTC. Translated, it gives CSVVLLRTGSYGYTF.

The CDR3 loop reads CASREDILSPLHF. CDR3 coding DNA: TGTGCCAGCAGAGAGGACATTCTCTCACCCCTCCACTTT. V gene TRBV6-5 combines with J gene TRBJ1-6, with a possible D match to TRBD1 (5 bases). The germline V gene encodes CDR1 MNHEY and CDR2 SVGAGI. Trimming cost V 6 bases and J 10 bases, with 13 bases left between them. The CDR3 is 13 amino acids.

The V and J genes are TRBV6-5 and TRBJ2-3, with D uncertain. Germline values: CDR1 MNHEY, CDR2 SVGAGI. V lost 2 bases to trimming and J lost 3 bases, with 12 bases between them. The CDR3 length is 15 residues. CDR3 nucleotide sequence: TGTGCCAGCAGTTACCCCCTCAGCGTTACAGATACGCAGTATTTT. This translates into CASSYPLSVTDTQYF.

This chain connects TRBV4-3 to TRBJ1-2; 7 bases align to TRBD1. V was clipped by 5 bases and J by 0 bases; unmatched bases: 9. This CDR3 comprises 16 residues. CDR1 is LGHNA, CDR2 YSLEER, per germline. As DNA, the CDR3 is TGCGCCAGCAGCACTCTGACAGGGCCCACTAACTATGGCTACACCTTC. Translating it yields CASSTLTGPTNYGYTF.

This chain connects TRBV5-4 to TRBJ2-5; 7 nucleotides align to TRBD1. The CDR3 runs to 15 residues. The J segment lost 5 bases and the V segment lost 3 bases, leaving 10 bases of the junction unmatched. The germline CDR1 and CDR2 sequences are SGHNT and YYREEE (reference sequence). In nucleotides, the CDR3 is TGTGCCAGCAGCTCCACTACCGGGACAGTCGAGACCCAGTACTTC. Its protein is CASSSTTGTVETQYF.

The V call is TRBV4-1, the J call TRBJ2-7; 12 nucleotides agree with TRBD2. The V gene's germline CDR1 is MGHRA and CDR2 YSYEKL. This CDR3 region has 18 residues. V lost 1 base to trimming and J lost 6 bases; unmatched junction nucleotides: 13. CDR3 loop: CASSQVRLAGARASEQYF. CDR3 nucleotide sequence: TGCGCCAGCAGCCAAGTCCGACTAGCGGGAGCCCGGGCCTCCGAGCAGTACTTC.

The chain is built from TRBV28 and TRBJ2-1; TRBD2 matches at 7 bases. The CDR3 totals 15 residues. V lost 5 bases, J lost 8 bases, and 12 bases stayed unmatched. CDR1 and CDR2 (germline): MDHEN, SYDVKM. This chain's CDR3 is CASSRPGGPRDEQFF. The CDR3 DNA reads as TGTGCCAGCAGTCGTCCGGGAGGTCCCAGGGATGAGCAGTTCTTC.